Listed below are T cell receptor beta chains from one sample, sequenced in a study of Ad26.COV2.S vaccination and SARS-CoV-2 variants. Assay: immunoSEQ multiplex PCR; the TCRdb copy retains only in-frame clones and omits some. The sample includes roughly 350,000 clones, around 90% of them seen just once. Specimen: peripheral blood, collected in a trial of Ad26.COV2.S vaccine versus placebo. These TCRs come from a person aged 18 to 59 who received the Ad26.COV2.S COVID-19 vaccine or a placebo. The CDR3 runs from the conserved cysteine through the conserved F or W. D genes are given only for firm matches.

>NA|TRBV19|TRBJ2-1
CASSISGNNEQFF
>NA|TRBV9|TRBJ1-1
CASSVGGYTEAFF
>NA|TRBV24-1|TRBJ2-5
CATSDSGQETQYF
>NA|TRBV6-5|TRBJ1-1
CASGRNTEAFF
>TRBD1|TRBV5-1|TRBJ1-2
CASSPQGARNGYTF
>NA|TRBV4-1|TRBJ2-7
CASSPHVIGGASYEQYF
>NA|TRBV25-1|TRBJ2-5
CASLGGYQETQYF
>NA|TRBV6-5|TRBJ2-1
CAARDNYNEQFF
>NA|TRBV7-3|TRBJ1-1
CASSLTGPNTEAFF
>NA|TRBV12-3/TRBV12-4|TRBJ1-1
CASSLVGTTEAFF
>NA|TRBV7-8|TRBJ2-2
CASSPQGGRNTGELFF
>NA|TRBV7-9|TRBJ1-2
CASSKGAGGAYGYTF
>NA|TRBV4-1|TRBJ1-4
CASSPSPGGWEKLFF
>TRBD2|TRBV6-1|TRBJ2-3
CASSEGLAGGRLDTQYF
>TRBD1|TRBV4-2|TRBJ2-1
CASSQEDRGDEQFF
>TRBD2|TRBV5-4|TRBJ2-1
CASSPGTSGGPQIF
>NA|TRBV7-9|TRBJ2-7
CASSFGGTRAYEQYF
>TRBD1|TRBV5-1|TRBJ1-4
CASSSSGDRDEKLFF
>TRBD2|TRBV5-4|TRBJ2-5
CASSFGLAGGGETQYF
>NA|TRBV11-2|TRBJ1-5
CASSLEGVSNQPQHF
>NA|TRBV6-4|TRBJ1-1
CASSGREAFF
>NA|TRBV6-5|TRBJ2-2
CASSYGSSTGELFF
>NA|TRBV18|TRBJ1-3
CASSPRAGNTIYF
>NA|TRBV3-1/TRBV3-2|TRBJ2-3
CASSQRASRTDTQYF
>NA|TRBV5-6|TRBJ2-1
CASSFRGVSYNEQFF
>TRBD1|TRBV6-5|TRBJ2-2
CASSWTGAGELFF
>NA|TRBV10-3|TRBJ1-1
CAISPGDKNTEAFF
>NA|TRBV18|TRBJ2-7
CASSPKGEGSYEQYF
>TRBD1|TRBV5-6|TRBJ2-7
CASSLQGGYEQYF
>NA|TRBV6-6|TRBJ2-5
CASSYSWRETQYF
>NA|TRBV6-1|TRBJ1-5
CASSVTTNGADLDQPQHF
>NA|TRBV30|TRBJ1-1
CAWSALRVNTEAFF
>TRBD1|TRBV12-5|TRBJ1-5
CASGWDRGNQPQHF
>NA|TRBV7-9|TRBJ2-2
CASSSMGLGNTGELFF
>TRBD1|TRBV5-1|TRBJ2-1
CASSPRTGENEQFF
>NA|TRBV24-1|TRBJ1-5
CATIDNYQPQHF
>NA|TRBV13|TRBJ1-6
CASRTTESLPSSYNSPLHF
>NA|TRBV5-6|TRBJ2-3
CASGLGSSTDTQYF
>NA|TRBV12-3/TRBV12-4|TRBJ1-2
CATRGANGYTF
>TRBD1|TRBV5-1|TRBJ2-3
CASSLDRGLPDTQYF
>NA|TRBV6-5|TRBJ1-5
CASSYRSNQPQHF
>TRBD1|TRBV7-3|TRBJ2-5
CASSWTGTDQETQYF
>NA|TRBV3-1/TRBV3-2|TRBJ2-3
CASSQLGTDTQYF
>NA|TRBV14|TRBJ1-6
CASSQDRGWSSPLHF
>NA|TRBV5-1|TRBJ2-7
CASSLEGYEQYF
>NA|TRBV19|TRBJ2-1
CASSIQGGYNEQFF
>TRBD2|TRBV9|TRBJ2-7
CASSDSGTSGGDEQYF
>NA|TRBV15|TRBJ2-2
CATSRAGANTGELFF
>NA|TRBV3-1/TRBV3-2|TRBJ1-1
CAIRADENTEAFF
>NA|TRBV4-3|TRBJ2-2
CASSQDLTGELFF
>NA|TRBV7-9|TRBJ2-7
CASSLGSLDEQYF
>NA|TRBV6-6|TRBJ2-2
CASSWVATGELFF
>NA|TRBV9|TRBJ2-2
CASSPRGRGELFF
>NA|TRBV6-5|TRBJ2-7
CASSYIWGREQYF
>NA|TRBV4-1|TRBJ2-6
CASSPQGSRVLSSGANVLTF